This section outlines one T cell receptor beta chain sequence together with its context. Its antigen is as yet unknown. V lost 7 bases to trimming and J lost 1 base, with 11 bases between them. This CDR3 is built from 14 residues. Germline-derived CDR1 and CDR2 are LGHNT and FRNRAP. The source of the sample is a study of T cells in localized non-small cell lung cancer. Using immunoSEQ multiplex PCR, the repertoire was profiled, and TCRdb retains in-frame clones only, with some absent. The data hold fewer than 35,000 clones, with approximately 87% observed a single time. Study-wide points: Within adjacent lung there appeared a median roughly 60 of the top 100 tumor clones.

This receptor was identified in a man between 40 and 69 years old with stage I lung adenocarcinoma. V usage is TRBV12-5 and J usage is TRBJ1-5; D is undetermined. The source was peripheral blood, collected before any cancer treatment. The CDR3 reads CASAPGLSNQPQHF. The CDR3 DNA sequence: TGTGCTAGTGCTCCCGGCCTAAGCAATCAGCCCCAGCATTTT.